Detailed here is one T cell receptor beta chain. No cognate antigen has been identified for it. Qualities for individual bases were not recorded, and no much larger clone is one base off. Library preparation employed the immunoSEQ multiplex PCR assay. TCRdb provides this immuneACCESS table in a form limited to in-frame rearrangements. Some clones are lacking; in checked studies, under half of them reflect an unresolved V gene, and why the rest are absent is not known. The sample profile shows hundreds of thousands of clones; about 89% of them were found once. Clones ranked in the top ten supply 0.0094% of the sample. This sample is part of a study of shared T cell receptors in the human thymus (TCRdb year 2021). Looking at the study overall: The study examined how the human thymus generates shared, self-reactive T-cell receptor alpha chains.

CDR1 and CDR2, looked up from the germline V gene, are SGHTA and FQGNSA. The CDR3 sequence holds 13 residues, the cysteine and phenylalanine included. Only CDR3 DNA remains: 39 bases, in frame from the first base. The junction shows trimming of 2 bases on V and 8 bases on J, plus 12 bases between the germline ends. Another study also made use of these data, one on human thymus T cells. As the second paper documents: Immunologically healthy infants undergoing open corrective cardiac surgery for congenital heart defects in Finland were used as donors. Thymus tissue was obtained as surgical resects removed during corrective cardiac surgery. Both the thymic and the peripheral blood repertoires appeared to show biased V and J gene segment usage. According to the related research, thymic TCR repertoires were highly overlapping among unrelated individuals. The study described the TCR alpha and beta repertoires in under 10 infant thymus samples and a few matching peripheral blood samples. The infant donors were roughly 7 to 244 days old, and the cohort included several males and two females. After being mechanically released from the tissue, thymocytes were kept at -70 degrees C in pellets of about 10-32 million cells. Genomic DNA was extracted from frozen cell pellets with a QIAsymphony instrument. TCRB and TCRAD loci were amplified from a standardized quantity of quality-controlled genomic DNA using the immunoSEQ multiplex PCR assay. The amplicons covered the V(D)J region and were long enough to include the CDR3 and to identify the V and J genes. The commercial immunoSEQ service was used to sequence amplicons on an Illumina platform. Corrections for primer bias and sequencing errors followed previously described methods, while TCRAD and TCRB definitions were based on the IMGT database. Analysis of the repertoires was done with immunoSEQ Analyzer 3.0 and VDJTools and included basic statistics, V/J segment usage, diversity estimates, rarefaction and pairwise overlap. Diversity was estimated with Chao1, ChaoE, Efron-Thisted, Shannon and inverse Simpson indices, and also on datasets down-sampled to the smallest sample. Repertoire overlap used strict matching of CDR3 nucleotide sequence, V gene and J gene, with Jaccard-based multidimensional scaling clustering. On average, thymus samples gave about 750,000 unique TCRB clonotypes, whereas blood samples gave about 84,000.

Sequenced material: thymocytes. Recombination joined TRBV7-2 with TRBJ1-2; the D gene cannot be named for sure. This clonotype was sampled from a boy in the first two years of life with a congenital heart defect. Donor details come from another sample of the same person, matched by shared clones. The DNA is as follows: TGTGCCAGCAGCTTATATTCTGTCCTAGGCTACACCTTC. This translates into CASSLYSVLGYTF. Outside the CDR3, residues come from the reference TRBV7-2 and TRBJ1-2 proteins, so the full variable domain is: GAGVSQSPSNKVTEKGKDVELRCDPISGHTALYWYRQSLGQGLEFLIYFQGNSAPDKSGLPSDRFSAERTGGSVSTLTIQRTQQEDSAVYLCASSLYSVLGYTFGSGTRLTVV.